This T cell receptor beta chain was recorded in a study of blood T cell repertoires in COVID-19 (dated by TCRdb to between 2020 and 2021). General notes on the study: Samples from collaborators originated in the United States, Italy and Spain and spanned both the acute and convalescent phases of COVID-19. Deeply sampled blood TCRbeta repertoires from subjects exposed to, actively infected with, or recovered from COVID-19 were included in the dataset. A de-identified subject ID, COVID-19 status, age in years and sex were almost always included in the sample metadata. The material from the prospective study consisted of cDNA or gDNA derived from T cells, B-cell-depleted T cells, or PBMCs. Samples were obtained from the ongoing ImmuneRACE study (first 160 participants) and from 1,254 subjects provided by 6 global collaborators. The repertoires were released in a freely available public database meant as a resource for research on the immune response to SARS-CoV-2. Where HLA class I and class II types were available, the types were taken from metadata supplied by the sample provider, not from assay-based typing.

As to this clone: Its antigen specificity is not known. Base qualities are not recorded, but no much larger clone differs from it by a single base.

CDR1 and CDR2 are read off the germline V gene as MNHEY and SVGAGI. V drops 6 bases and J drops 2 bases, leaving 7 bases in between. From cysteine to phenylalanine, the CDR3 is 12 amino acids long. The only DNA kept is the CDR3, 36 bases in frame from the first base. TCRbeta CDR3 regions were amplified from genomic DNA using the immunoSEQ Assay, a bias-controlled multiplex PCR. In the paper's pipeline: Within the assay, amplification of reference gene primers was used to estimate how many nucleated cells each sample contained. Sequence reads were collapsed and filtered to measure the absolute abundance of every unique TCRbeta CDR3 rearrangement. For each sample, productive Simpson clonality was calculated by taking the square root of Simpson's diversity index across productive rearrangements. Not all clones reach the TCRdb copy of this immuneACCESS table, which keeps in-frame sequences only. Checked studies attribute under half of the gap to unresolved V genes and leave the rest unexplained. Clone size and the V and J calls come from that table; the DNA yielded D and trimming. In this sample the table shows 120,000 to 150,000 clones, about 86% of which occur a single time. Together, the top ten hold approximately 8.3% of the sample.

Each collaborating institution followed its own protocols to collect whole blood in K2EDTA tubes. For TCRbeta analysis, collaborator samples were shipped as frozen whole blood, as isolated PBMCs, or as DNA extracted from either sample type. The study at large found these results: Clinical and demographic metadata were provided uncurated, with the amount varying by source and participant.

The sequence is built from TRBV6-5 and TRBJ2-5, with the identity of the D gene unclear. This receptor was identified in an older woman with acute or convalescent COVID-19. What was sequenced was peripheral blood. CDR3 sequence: CASRAKQETQYF. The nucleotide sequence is TGTGCCAGCAGAGCGAAGCAAGAGACCCAGTACTTC.